This T cell receptor (beta chain) emerged from a study of technical replicates of blood from a few donors. Some clones are missing from TCRdb's copy, which holds only in-frame ones; the method was immunoSEQ multiplex PCR. The top ten clones hold more than 0.2% of a sample with more than 95,000 clones, 95% of them seen once. Germline values: CDR1 MNHNY, CDR2 SVGAGI (reference sequence). The CDR3 covers 12 residues. V gave up 8 bases and J gave up 4 bases; unmatched junction bases: 2. V usage is TRBV6-6 and J usage is TRBJ2-7; 10 bases are a match to TRBD1. This clonotype originated in a human donor in good health. Sequencing was done on a sample of T cells isolated from PBMCs. The CDR3 DNA reads as TGTGCCAGCCTGGGACAGGGGTACGAGCAGTACTTC. It specifies CASLGQGYEQYF.